This T cell receptor (beta chain) derives from a study of cytomegalovirus exposure and HLA in healthy donors. Overall study context: Roughly 170 million T cells yielded 100 million or so unique TCR beta sequences in earlier analysis. The study's findings and limits: Only CMV serostatus was available as immune exposure information. Analysis performed later showed TCR beta chains linked to HLA being more clonally expanded than equally common others. As a later analysis revealed, most CMV-associated TCR beta chains appeared HLA-restricted.

This clone has only a few counts. Its matching antigen is unknown. The PCR employed 60 Vbeta primers together with 13 Jbeta primers. Clones were read by immunoSEQ multiplex PCR, and TCRdb kept only the in-frame ones, dropping some. Of 110,000 or so clones detected, 65% to 75% appear once; the ten largest clones hold roughly 12%. Germline V gene sequence: CDR1 SGHNT, CDR2 YYREEE (reference sequence). This CDR3 has 15 residues. The trim removed 3 bases at V and 5 bases at J, leaving 5 bases unmatched. J is TRBJ2-2 and V is TRBV5-4, with TRBD1 matching 9 bases. This clonotype originated in a woman aged 45-59 years in good health and CMV-seropositive. Sequencing was done on a sample of PBMCs. CDR3 bases: TGTGCCAGCAGCTCCGGGACAGGGCGGACCGGGGAGCTGTTTTTT. It encodes CASSSGTGRTGELFF.